This record concerns one TCR beta chain sequence. These data come from a study of graft-versus-host responses after intestinal transplantation. This CDR3 comprises 13 residues. V shed 5 bases and J shed 7 bases, with 14 bases lying between them. Germline loops: CDR1 ENHRY, CDR2 SYGVKD. The protocol was immunoSEQ multiplex PCR, while the TCRdb copy is restricted to in-frame clones and leaves out a portion. The sample has roughly 5,000 clones, 70% to 85% seen once. Sequenced here: PBMCs, sampled 300 to 330 days after intestinal transplant. This chain links TRBV10-3 with TRBJ1-2, with unresolved D. The sequence derives from a human patient who received an intestinal transplant, so some T cells may come from the graft donor. The CDR3 nucleotides read TGTGCCATCAGTTTCGAGGGAGTAGGTGGCTACACCTTC. Its protein product is CAISFEGVGGYTF.